The sequence of this TCR beta chain was determined in a study of cytomegalovirus exposure and HLA in healthy donors. General study results and limits: For presence/absence analyses, sequencing depth was assumed to be roughly uniform across donors.

V dropped 2 bases and J dropped 6 bases, with 11 bases sitting between them. Germline CDR1 SGHNT, CDR2 YENEEA. This CDR3 contains 13 residues. About this clone itself: The antigen is not known.

Use of 60 Vbeta and 13 Jbeta primers characterized the PCR. Measured with immunoSEQ multiplex PCR; TCRdb has only the in-frame clones, and not every one. This listing includes 55,000 to 85,000 clones. The material sequenced was PBMCs. The chain links TRBV11-3 to TRBJ2-7; D possibly corresponds to TRBD2 (5 bases). The TCR originated in a female donor in good health and CMV-seropositive. This CDR3 reads CASSLNWRSEQYF. DNA of the CDR3: TGTGCCAGCAGCTTAAACTGGAGGTCCGAGCAGTACTTC.